A selection of T cell receptor beta chains follows, all from one sample in a study of blood T cell repertoires in COVID-19. Only in-frame clones appear in the TCRdb table, and some are missing; sequencing was by immunoSEQ multiplex PCR. The sample contains 250,000 to 300,000 clones, around 78% of which appear only once. Specimen: peripheral blood. These receptors were taken from a man aged 60 to 69 who had recovered from COVID-19. Both conserved end residues are trimmed from each CDR3. Fields, in order: V gene, D gene, J gene, CDR3 protein. A D gene is named only where the DNA matches it firmly.

v_gene: TRBV19; d_gene: -; j_gene: TRBJ2-6; CDR3aa: ASSPPGGGANVLT
v_gene: TRBV5-6; d_gene: TRBD2; j_gene: TRBJ2-1; CDR3aa: ASSTQGLALYNEQF
v_gene: TRBV19; d_gene: -; j_gene: TRBJ2-7; CDR3aa: ASSIVAPSYEQY
v_gene: TRBV6-5; d_gene: -; j_gene: TRBJ1-1; CDR3aa: ASSLIGNTEAF
v_gene: TRBV6-6; d_gene: TRBD2; j_gene: TRBJ2-7; CDR3aa: ASSASGTSGYEQY
v_gene: TRBV5-1; d_gene: TRBD1; j_gene: TRBJ2-3; CDR3aa: ASSRDRSYDTQY
v_gene: TRBV6-5; d_gene: -; j_gene: TRBJ1-5; CDR3aa: ASKPSGVGNQPQH
v_gene: TRBV20-1; d_gene: -; j_gene: TRBJ2-5; CDR3aa: SATYQETQY
v_gene: TRBV7-2; d_gene: -; j_gene: TRBJ2-1; CDR3aa: ASSGGRLAEQF
v_gene: TRBV6-4; d_gene: -; j_gene: TRBJ2-3; CDR3aa: ASSLTGSTDTQY
v_gene: TRBV21-1; d_gene: -; j_gene: TRBJ1-2; CDR3aa: ASRTGDYGYT
v_gene: TRBV28; d_gene: -; j_gene: TRBJ1-1; CDR3aa: ASPLSQGNTEAF
v_gene: TRBV18; d_gene: -; j_gene: TRBJ1-4; CDR3aa: ASSPGQVNEKLF
v_gene: TRBV6-5; d_gene: TRBD1; j_gene: TRBJ1-5; CDR3aa: ASSTGNQPQH
v_gene: TRBV11-2; d_gene: TRBD1; j_gene: TRBJ1-6; CDR3aa: ASSSAQLRGLTPLH
v_gene: TRBV5-1; d_gene: TRBD1; j_gene: TRBJ2-1; CDR3aa: ASSSRDRGDEQF
v_gene: TRBV5-1; d_gene: -; j_gene: TRBJ1-3; CDR3aa: ASSALSSGSPGNTIY
v_gene: TRBV19; d_gene: TRBD1; j_gene: TRBJ1-1; CDR3aa: AVEGGTGRWNTEAF
v_gene: TRBV19; d_gene: -; j_gene: TRBJ2-5; CDR3aa: ASSIDLETQY
v_gene: TRBV5-1; d_gene: -; j_gene: TRBJ2-1; CDR3aa: ASSLGTNHNEQF
v_gene: TRBV6-2/TRBV6-3; d_gene: -; j_gene: TRBJ2-7; CDR3aa: ASSPDRSYEQY
v_gene: TRBV5-4; d_gene: -; j_gene: TRBJ2-1; CDR3aa: ASSGSSTYNEQF
v_gene: TRBV2; d_gene: -; j_gene: TRBJ2-3; CDR3aa: ASTQGMSTDTQY
v_gene: TRBV3-1/TRBV3-2; d_gene: -; j_gene: TRBJ2-5; CDR3aa: ASSQLARVTQETQY
v_gene: TRBV30; d_gene: -; j_gene: TRBJ1-1; CDR3aa: ALPMTAKNTEAF
v_gene: TRBV30; d_gene: TRBD1; j_gene: TRBJ1-1; CDR3aa: AWAGQVNTEAF
v_gene: TRBV27; d_gene: TRBD1; j_gene: TRBJ1-3; CDR3aa: ASRARTGGGNTIY
v_gene: TRBV29-1; d_gene: -; j_gene: TRBJ1-1; CDR3aa: SVAGIGGRSVFTEAF
v_gene: TRBV10-3; d_gene: TRBD1; j_gene: TRBJ1-3; CDR3aa: ATRDSISGNTIY
v_gene: TRBV5-1; d_gene: TRBD1; j_gene: TRBJ2-3; CDR3aa: ASSLWAGGADTQY
v_gene: TRBV5-8; d_gene: -; j_gene: TRBJ1-5; CDR3aa: ASSLGGYSNQPQH
v_gene: TRBV4-2; d_gene: -; j_gene: TRBJ1-5; CDR3aa: ASSQDLEKNQPQH
v_gene: TRBV27; d_gene: -; j_gene: TRBJ2-1; CDR3aa: ASSPSGLASSYNEQF
v_gene: TRBV7-2; d_gene: TRBD2; j_gene: TRBJ2-1; CDR3aa: ASSLEAGVPYNEQF
v_gene: TRBV2; d_gene: TRBD1; j_gene: TRBJ1-2; CDR3aa: ASTGQGGYGYT
v_gene: TRBV6-5; d_gene: -; j_gene: TRBJ1-5; CDR3aa: ASTRGGGNQPQH
v_gene: TRBV3-1/TRBV3-2; d_gene: TRBD2; j_gene: TRBJ2-7; CDR3aa: ASSLTPTSGGREQY
v_gene: TRBV18; d_gene: -; j_gene: TRBJ2-7; CDR3aa: ASSPANSYEQY
v_gene: TRBV3-1/TRBV3-2; d_gene: TRBD2; j_gene: TRBJ2-7; CDR3aa: ASSQVGGEQY
v_gene: TRBV10-3; d_gene: -; j_gene: TRBJ1-4; CDR3aa: AISESARGFATNEKLF